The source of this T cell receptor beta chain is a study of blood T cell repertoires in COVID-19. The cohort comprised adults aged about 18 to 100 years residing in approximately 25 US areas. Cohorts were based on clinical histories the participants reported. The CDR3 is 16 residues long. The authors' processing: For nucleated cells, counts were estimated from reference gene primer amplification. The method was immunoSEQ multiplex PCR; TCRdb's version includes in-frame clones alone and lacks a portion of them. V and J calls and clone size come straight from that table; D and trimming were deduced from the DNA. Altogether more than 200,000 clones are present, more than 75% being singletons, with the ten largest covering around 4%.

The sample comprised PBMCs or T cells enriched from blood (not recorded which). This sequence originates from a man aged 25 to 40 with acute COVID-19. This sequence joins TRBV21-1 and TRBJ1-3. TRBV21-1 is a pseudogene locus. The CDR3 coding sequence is TGTGCCAGCAGCAAACGGTACGCGGGTTCTGGAAACACCATATATTTT. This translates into CASSKRYAGSGNTIYF.